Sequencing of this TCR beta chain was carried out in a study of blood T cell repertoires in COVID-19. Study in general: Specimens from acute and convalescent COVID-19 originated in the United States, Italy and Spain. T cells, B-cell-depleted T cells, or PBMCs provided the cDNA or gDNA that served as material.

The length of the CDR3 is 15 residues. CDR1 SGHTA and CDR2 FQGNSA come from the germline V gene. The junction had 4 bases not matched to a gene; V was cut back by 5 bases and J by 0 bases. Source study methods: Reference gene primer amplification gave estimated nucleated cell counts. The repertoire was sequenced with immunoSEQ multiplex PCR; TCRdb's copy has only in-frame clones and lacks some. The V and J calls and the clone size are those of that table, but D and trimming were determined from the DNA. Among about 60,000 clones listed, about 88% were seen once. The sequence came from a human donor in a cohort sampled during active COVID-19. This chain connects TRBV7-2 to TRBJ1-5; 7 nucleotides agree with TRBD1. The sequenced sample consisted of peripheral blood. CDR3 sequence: CASSPGTASNQPQHF. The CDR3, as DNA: TGTGCCAGCAGCCCCGGGACAGCTAGCAATCAGCCCCAGCATTTT. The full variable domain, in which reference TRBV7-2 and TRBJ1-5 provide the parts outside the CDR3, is GAGVSQSPSNKVTEKGKDVELRCDPISGHTALYWYRQSLGQGLEFLIYFQGNSAPDKSGLPSDRFSAERTGGSVSTLTIQRTQQEDSAVYLCASSPGTASNQPQHFGDGTRLSIL.